This TCR beta chain was captured by sequencing in a study of beta chain features in type 1 diabetes. Every bit of the isolated RNA underwent reverse transcription, so sequencing read expressed TCRB transcripts. Profiling relied on immunoSEQ multiplex PCR, and the TCRdb table lists in-frame clones only, not all of them. Among a few hundred thousand clones listed, around 13% were seen once. CDR1 and CDR2 (germline): SGHNT, YENEEA. V was cut by 3 bases and J by 1 base, with 6 bases left in between. CDR3 size: 13 residues. This clone showed up just a few times. No antigen is known for it. General study findings and limits: In all four CD4+ subsets, TCRB CDR3 length was significantly, moderately reduced in type 1 diabetes. Shorter templates might be favored by PCR, and equally so in patients and in controls. For type 1 diabetes patients, VDJ junctions showed fewer insertions and more deletions.

Specimen: naive CD4+ T cells from blood. The TCR comes from a woman between 18 and 30 years old with type 1 diabetes. The genes are TRBV11-3 and TRBJ1-1, with D possibly TRBD1 on 6 matching bases. CDR3 protein: CASSLTGNTEAFF. The CDR3 DNA is TGTGCCAGCAGCTTGACAGGGAACACTGAAGCTTTCTTT.